Listed below are T cell receptor beta chains from one sample, sequenced in a study of PD-L1 blockade in urothelial cancer. The repertoire was sequenced with immunoSEQ multiplex PCR; TCRdb's copy has only in-frame clones and lacks some. Of roughly 26,000 clones in the sample, 86% were seen once. Specimen: PBMCs, collected around atezolizumab (anti-PD-L1) treatment. These receptors all stem from a man aged 55 to 70 with urothelial cancer. The CDR3 runs from the conserved cysteine through the conserved F or W. Fields, in order: D gene, clone size, J gene, V gene, CDR3 DNA, CDR3 protein. A D gene is named only where the DNA matches it firmly. A clone size is listed for some rows: how often the clone was seen (once, few, many), or a class if it is expanded.

NA,NA,TRBJ1-2,TRBV6-5,TGTGCCAGCAGTTACTCTGGCGGTGGGTATGGCTACACCTTC,CASSYSGGGYGYTF
NA,NA,TRBJ1-6,TRBV6-4,TGTGCCAGCAGTGACGAGGCAAGGGGGAATTCACCCCTCCACTTT,CASSDEARGNSPLHF
NA,NA,TRBJ1-1,TRBV5-1,TGCGCCAGCAGCCGGGGAGCCTCGGGGAACACTGAAGCTTTCTTT,CASSRGASGNTEAFF
TRBD1,NA,TRBJ2-7,TRBV6-6,TGTGCCAGCAGTCCTCGGGACAGTCACGAGCAGTACTTC,CASSPRDSHEQYF
TRBD1,NA,TRBJ2-2,TRBV6-5,TGTGCCAGCAGTCCCCGGGACAGGAACACCGGGGAGCTGTTTTTT,CASSPRDRNTGELFF
NA,NA,TRBJ1-5,TRBV5-6,TGTGCCAGCAGCTTGGTTGCGGGGAATCAGCCCCAGCATTTT,CASSLVAGNQPQHF
NA,NA,TRBJ1-3,TRBV5-1,TGCGCCAGCAGCTTATATGAGTCAGGAAACACCATATATTTT,CASSLYESGNTIYF
NA,NA,TRBJ2-7,TRBV7-8,TGTGCCAGCAGCCCGGACACCAGCTCCTACGAGCAGTACTTC,CASSPDTSSYEQYF
NA,NA,TRBJ1-4,TRBV6-5,TGTGCCAGCAAACGAAACCAGTTTTCTGAAAAACTGTTTTTT,CASKRNQFSEKLFF
TRBD1,NA,TRBJ2-2,TRBV28,TGTGCCAGCAGTGGTTACAGGGGGCTCGGCACCGGGGAGCTGTTTTTT,CASSGYRGLGTGELFF
TRBD1,few,TRBJ1-4,TRBV4-1,TGCGCCAGCAGCCAATCCTCGATCAGGACAGGGTATGAAAAACTGTTTTTT,CASSQSSIRTGYEKLFF
TRBD1,NA,TRBJ1-3,TRBV9,TGTGCCAGCAGCATCCGGACAGGGTTAGGTGGAAACACCATATATTTT,CASSIRTGLGGNTIYF
NA,few,TRBJ2-7,TRBV11-2,TGTGCCAGCAGCCAGGACAGTTCCTACGAGCAGTACTTC,CASSQDSSYEQYF
NA,once,TRBJ1-1,TRBV18,TGTGCCAGCTCACCAAGGGAGGTGAACACTGAAGCTTTCTTT,CASSPREVNTEAFF
TRBD1,NA,TRBJ1-1,TRBV19,TGTGCCAGTAGTCCTTCAGGACAGGGGGGAACTGAAGCTTTCTTT,CASSPSGQGGTEAFF
NA,NA,TRBJ2-7,TRBV5-1,TGCGCCAGCAGCTCCACGACGGGGGTACAAGAGCAGTACTTC,CASSSTTGVQEQYF
TRBD1,NA,TRBJ2-3,TRBV18,TGTGCCAGCTCACCACGGGACAGGGGCCCAGATACGCAGTATTTT,CASSPRDRGPDTQYF
TRBD1,once,TRBJ2-1,TRBV15,TGTGCCACCAGCCCAAGAAGACCGGGACAGGGGGCAGATGAGCAGTTCTTC,CATSPRRPGQGADEQFF
TRBD2,NA,TRBJ2-1,TRBV5-1,TGCGCCAGCAGCTTGCGGACTAGCAATGAGCAGTTCTTC,CASSLRTSNEQFF
NA,NA,TRBJ2-4,TRBV5-1,TGCGCCAGCAGCTTGAGTTCTAAGGAGAACATTCAGTACTTC,CASSLSSKENIQYF
TRBD1,NA,TRBJ1-2,TRBV10-3,TGTGCCATCTCTGGACAGGGAATAGGCTACACCTTC,CAISGQGIGYTF
NA,few,TRBJ1-1,TRBV6-1,TGTGCCAGCAGAGAGGGAAACACTGAAGCTTTCTTT,CASREGNTEAFF
NA,NA,TRBJ2-3,TRBV18,TGTGCCAGCTCCCCGGTAGGCACAGATACGCAGTATTTT,CASSPVGTDTQYF
TRBD1,NA,TRBJ2-7,TRBV2,TGTGCCAGCAGTGCTCAGACAGGGGGCCCTTACGAGCAGTACTTC,CASSAQTGGPYEQYF
NA,NA,TRBJ1-2,TRBV10-3,TGTGCCATAACTACTGGACAATCTAACTATGGCTACACCTTC,CAITTGQSNYGYTF